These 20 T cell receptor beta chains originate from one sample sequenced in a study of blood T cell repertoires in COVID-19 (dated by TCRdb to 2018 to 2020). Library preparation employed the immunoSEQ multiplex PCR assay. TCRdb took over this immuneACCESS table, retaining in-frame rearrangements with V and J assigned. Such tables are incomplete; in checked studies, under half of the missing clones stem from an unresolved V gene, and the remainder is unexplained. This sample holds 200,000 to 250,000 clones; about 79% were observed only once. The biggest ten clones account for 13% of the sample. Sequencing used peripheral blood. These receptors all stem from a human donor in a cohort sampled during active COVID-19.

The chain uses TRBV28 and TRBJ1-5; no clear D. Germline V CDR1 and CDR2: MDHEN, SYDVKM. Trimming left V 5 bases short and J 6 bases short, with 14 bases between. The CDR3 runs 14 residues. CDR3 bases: TGTGCCAGCAGTCCCGACGTGTCGGGTCAGCCCCAGCATTTT. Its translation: CASSPDVSGQPQHF.

CDR3 in amino acids: CASSPGYNEQFF. The CDR3 coding sequence is TGTGCCAGCAGCCCAGGGTACAATGAGCAGTTCTTC. The chain links TRBV14 to TRBJ2-1, with D tentatively TRBD1 (5 bases). V was trimmed by 4 bases and J by 4 bases, leaving 5 bases between them. CDR3 length: 12 amino acids. Germline assignment: CDR1 SGHDN and CDR2 FVKESK.

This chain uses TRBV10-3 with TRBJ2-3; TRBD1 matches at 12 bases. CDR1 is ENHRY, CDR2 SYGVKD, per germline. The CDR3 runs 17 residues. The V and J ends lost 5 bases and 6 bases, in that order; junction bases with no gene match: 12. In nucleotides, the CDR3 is TGTGCCATCAGTTTAGCTACGGGACAGGGGGCAAGCGATACGCAGTATTTT. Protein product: CAISLATGQGASDTQYF.

CDR3 bases: TGCGCCAGCAGGACTAGCGGGAAGGGTGAGCAGTTCTTC. Protein product: CASRTSGKGEQFF. This chain uses TRBV10-2 with TRBJ2-1, with 11 nucleotides matching TRBD2. CDR1 is WSHSY and CDR2 is SAAADI in the germline V gene. V was clipped by 6 bases and J by 9 bases; unmatched bases: 4. The CDR3 sequence is 13 residues long.

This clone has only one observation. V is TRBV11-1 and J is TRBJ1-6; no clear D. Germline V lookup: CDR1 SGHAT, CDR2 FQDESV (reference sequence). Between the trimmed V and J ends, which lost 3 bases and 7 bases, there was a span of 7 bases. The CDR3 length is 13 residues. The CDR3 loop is CASSLVRNSPLHF. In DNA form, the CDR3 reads TGTGCCAGCAGCTTGGTCAGAAATTCACCCCTCCACTTT.

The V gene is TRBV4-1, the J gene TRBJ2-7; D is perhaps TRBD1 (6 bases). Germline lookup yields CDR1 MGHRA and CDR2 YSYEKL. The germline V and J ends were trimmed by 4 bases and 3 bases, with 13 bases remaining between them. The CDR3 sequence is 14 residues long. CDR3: CASSLPGRGYEQYF. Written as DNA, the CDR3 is TGCGCCAGCAGCCTGCCGGGCAGGGGCTACGAGCAGTACTTC.

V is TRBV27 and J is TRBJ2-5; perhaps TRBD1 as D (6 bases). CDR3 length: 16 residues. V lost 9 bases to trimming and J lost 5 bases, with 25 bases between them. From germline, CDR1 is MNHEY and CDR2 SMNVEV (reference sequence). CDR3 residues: CASQRIWSSQGETQYF. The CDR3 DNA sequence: TGTGCCAGTCAAAGGATCTGGTCATCTCAGGGGGAGACCCAGTACTTC.

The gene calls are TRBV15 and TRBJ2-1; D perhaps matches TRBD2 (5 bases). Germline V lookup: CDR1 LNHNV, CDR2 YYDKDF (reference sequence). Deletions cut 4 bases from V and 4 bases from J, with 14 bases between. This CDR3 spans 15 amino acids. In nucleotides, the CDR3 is TGTGCCACCAGCATTGACGGGAAGAGATACAATGAGCAGTTCTTC. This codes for CATSIDGKRYNEQFF.

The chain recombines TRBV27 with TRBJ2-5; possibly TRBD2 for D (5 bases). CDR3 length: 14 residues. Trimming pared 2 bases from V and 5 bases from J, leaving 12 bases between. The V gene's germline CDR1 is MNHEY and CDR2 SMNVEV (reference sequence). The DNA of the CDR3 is TGTGCCAGCAGTTTAAGTGGGCGCGGGGAGACCCAGTACTTC. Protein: CASSLSGRGETQYF.

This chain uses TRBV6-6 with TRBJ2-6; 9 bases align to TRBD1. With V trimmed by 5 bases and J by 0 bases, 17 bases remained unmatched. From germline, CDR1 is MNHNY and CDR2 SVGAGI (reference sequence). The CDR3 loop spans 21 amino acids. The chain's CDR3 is CASSPPSGTGLVPSGANVLTF. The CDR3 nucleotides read TGTGCCAGCAGTCCACCCTCCGGGACAGGGCTGGTCCCCTCTGGGGCCAACGTCCTGACTTTC.

As DNA, the CDR3 is TGTGCCAGCAGCAAATTCCGAAGGTGTCGGGGGGATCCTGAAGCTTTCTTT. Protein product: CASSKFRRCRGDPEAFF. V gene TRBV21-1 combines with J gene TRBJ1-1. TRBV21-1 is a listed pseudogene. CDR3 length equals 17 residues.

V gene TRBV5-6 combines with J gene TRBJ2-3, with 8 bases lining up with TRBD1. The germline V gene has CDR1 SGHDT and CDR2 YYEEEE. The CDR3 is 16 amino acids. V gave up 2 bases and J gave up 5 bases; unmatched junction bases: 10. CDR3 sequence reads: CASSFFATGGVDTQYF. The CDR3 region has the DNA TGTGCCAGCAGCTTTTTTGCAACAGGGGGAGTAGATACGCAGTATTTT. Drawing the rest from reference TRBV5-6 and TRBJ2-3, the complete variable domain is DAGVTQSPTHLIKTRGQQVTLRCSPKSGHDTVSWYQQALGQGPQFIFQYYEEEERQRGNFPDRFSGHQFPNYSSELNVNALLLGDSALYLCASSFFATGGVDTQYFGPGTRLTVL.

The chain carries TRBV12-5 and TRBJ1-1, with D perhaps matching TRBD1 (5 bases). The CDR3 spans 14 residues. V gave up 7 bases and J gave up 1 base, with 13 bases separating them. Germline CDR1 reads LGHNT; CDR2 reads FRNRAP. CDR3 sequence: CASAPDKTNTEAFF. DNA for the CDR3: TGTGCTAGTGCCCCGGACAAGACGAACACTGAAGCTTTCTTT.

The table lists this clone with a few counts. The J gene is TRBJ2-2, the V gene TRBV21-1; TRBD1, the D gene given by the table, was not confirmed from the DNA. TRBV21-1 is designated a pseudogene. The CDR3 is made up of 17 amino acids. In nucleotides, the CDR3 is TGTGCCAGCAACCTTCCGGGACAGGGGGCAACTGGCGGGGAGCTGTTTTTT. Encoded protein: CASNLPGQGATGGELFF.

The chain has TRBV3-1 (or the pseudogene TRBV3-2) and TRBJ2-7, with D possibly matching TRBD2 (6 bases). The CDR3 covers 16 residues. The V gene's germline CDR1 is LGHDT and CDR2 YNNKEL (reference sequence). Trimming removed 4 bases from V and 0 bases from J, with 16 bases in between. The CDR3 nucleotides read TGTGCCAGCAGCCGTCAGACTAGTGGAAGCTCCTACGAGCAGTACTTC. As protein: CASSRQTSGSSYEQYF.

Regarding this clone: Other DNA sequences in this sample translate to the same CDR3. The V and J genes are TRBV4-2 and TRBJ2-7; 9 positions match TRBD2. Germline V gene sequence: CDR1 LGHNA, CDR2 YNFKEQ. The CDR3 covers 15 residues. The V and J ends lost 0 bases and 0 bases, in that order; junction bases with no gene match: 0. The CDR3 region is CASSQDSGSSYEQYF. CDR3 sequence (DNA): TGTGCCAGCAGCCAAGATAGCGGGAGCTCCTACGAGCAGTACTTC.

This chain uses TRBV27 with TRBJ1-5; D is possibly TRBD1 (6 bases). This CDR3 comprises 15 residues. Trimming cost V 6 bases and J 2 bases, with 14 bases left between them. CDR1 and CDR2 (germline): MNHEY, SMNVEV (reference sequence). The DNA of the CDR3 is TGTGCCAGCAGCCGGACGGGGGGCGGCAATCAGCCCCAGCATTTT. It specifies CASSRTGGGNQPQHF.

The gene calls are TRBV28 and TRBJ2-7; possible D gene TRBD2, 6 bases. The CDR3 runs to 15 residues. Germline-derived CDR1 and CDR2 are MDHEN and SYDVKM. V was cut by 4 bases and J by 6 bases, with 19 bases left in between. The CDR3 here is CASSYPAGGSGEQYF. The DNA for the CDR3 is TGTGCCAGCAGTTACCCGGCAGGAGGGTCTGGCGAGCAGTACTTC.

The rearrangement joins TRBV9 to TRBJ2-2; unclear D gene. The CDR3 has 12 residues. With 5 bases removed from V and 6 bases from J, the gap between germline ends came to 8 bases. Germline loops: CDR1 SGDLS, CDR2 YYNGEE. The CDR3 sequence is CASRYAAGELFF. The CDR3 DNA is TGTGCCAGCAGGTACGCGGCCGGGGAGCTGTTTTTT. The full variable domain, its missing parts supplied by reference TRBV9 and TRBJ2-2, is DSGVTQTPKHLITATGQRVTLRCSPRSGDLSVYWYQQSLDQGLQFLIQYYNGEERAKGNILERFSAQQFPDLHSELNLSSLELGDSALYFCASRYAAGELFFGEGSRLTVL.

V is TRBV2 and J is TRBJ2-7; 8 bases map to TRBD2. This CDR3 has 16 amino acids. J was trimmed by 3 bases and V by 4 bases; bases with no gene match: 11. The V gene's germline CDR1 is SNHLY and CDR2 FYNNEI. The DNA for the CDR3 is TGTGCCAGCAGTGTGGGGGCGGGACTAGTATACTACGAGCAGTACTTC. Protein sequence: CASSVGAGLVYYEQYF.